This TCR beta chain was identified in a study of early T cells in non-severe SARS-CoV-2 infection. Study context: Chains from this unsorted whole-blood bulk RNA could not be paired.

V was cut by 5 bases and J by 2 bases, with 18 bases left in between. This CDR3 comprises 16 residues. Germline V gene data show CDR1 as MNHNS and CDR2 as SASEGT. Unique molecular identifiers were affixed to single, distinct cDNA molecules. One entry per CDR3 protein results from TCRdb running MiXCR on the 5' RACE reads. The repertoire holds around 80,000 distinct CDR3 sequences, with roughly an eighth as singletons. Whole-study findings and limits: VDJdb-based annotation leaned toward anti-spike CD8 responses and missed private and CD4 specificities.

Details on this clonotype: What it recognizes is unknown.

Sequenced material: whole blood. This clonotype originated in an adult who was a healthcare worker with PCR-confirmed SARS-CoV-2 infection or an uninfected control (not recorded which). V gene TRBV6-1 combines with J gene TRBJ1-2; tentative D call: TRBD1 (5 bases). The CDR3 DNA reads as TGTGCCAGCAGTCCCCAGGGTGGGGGTGCGAACTATGGCTACACCTTC. Amino acid sequence: CASSPQGGGANYGYTF.